The clone carrying this T cell receptor (beta chain) was observed a few times. The V end was cut by 4 bases, the J end by 8 bases, with 10 bases between. The V gene's germline CDR1 is SGDLS and CDR2 YYNGEE. The CDR3 has 13 residues. As handled by the study authors: For nucleated cells, counts were estimated from reference gene primer amplification. Assay used: immunoSEQ multiplex PCR; TCRdb lists only in-frame clones, some missing. The DNA was the basis for D and trimming; V, J and clone size are from that table. The sample records roughly 250,000 clones, approximately 82% being singletons. This record belongs to a study of blood T cell repertoires in COVID-19. Study context: The origin of the acute and convalescent COVID-19 samples was the United States, Italy and Spain. In each case, the material was cDNA or gDNA derived from T cells, B-cell-depleted T cells, or PBMCs.

The sequenced sample was peripheral blood. The clonotype originates from a man in his forties with active or convalescent COVID-19. The V and J genes are TRBV9 and TRBJ1-6, with D possibly TRBD1 on 5 matching bases. The CDR3 sequence: CASSPQGDSPLHF. The DNA of the CDR3 is TGTGCCAGCAGCCCCCAGGGCGATTCACCCCTCCACTTT. Full variable domain (remainder filled in from reference TRBV9 and TRBJ1-6): DSGVTQTPKHLITATGQRVTLRCSPRSGDLSVYWYQQSLDQGLQFLIQYYNGEERAKGNILERFSAQQFPDLHSELNLSSLELGDSALYFCASSPQGDSPLHFGNGTRLTVT.